This entry lists 21 T cell receptor beta chains sequenced from one sample in a study of blood T cells in healthy people across ages. Primed by a sample-barcoded 5' primer and a J-beta primer mix, a second PCR proceeded for roughly 7 to 12 cycles. TCRdb recomputed calls from the 5' RACE reads with MiXCR, one row per CDR3 protein. Of 1.5 million or so distinct CDR3 sequences in the sample, 40% to 45% were seen once. Sequences were obtained from blood. All receptors derive from a woman aged 18-29 years in good health.

V and J are TRBV12-3 or TRBV12-4 and TRBJ1-6, with D unclear. The germline V and J ends were trimmed by 6 bases and 6 bases, with 12 bases remaining between them. The CDR3 totals 14 residues. CDR3 nucleotide sequence: TGTGCCAGCAGCGCCTCCCGGATTAATTCACCCCTCCACTTT. Amino acid sequence: CASSASRINSPLHF.

This clonotype was counted once. The V gene is TRBV20-1, the J gene TRBJ1-3; maybe TRBD1 (5 bases). The CDR3 length is 14 residues. V was pared by 2 bases and J by 4 bases, with 12 bases between. Germline assignment: CDR1 DFQATT and CDR2 SNEGSKA (reference sequence). The CDR3 sequence is CSARSGHVGNTIYF. CDR3 in DNA: TGCAGTGCTAGATCCGGACATGTCGGAAACACCATATATTTT.

Ten or more counts support this clonotype. V and J are TRBV4-3 and TRBJ2-1, with 8 nucleotides matching TRBD2. Germline trimming cut 4 bases from V and 10 bases from J; bases unmatched to any gene: 6. The CDR3 extends over 13 amino acids. Per germline, CDR1 LGHNA and CDR2 YSLEER. This CDR3 is CASSLRAGDEQFF. The CDR3 DNA follows: TGCGCCAGCAGCCTCCGAGCGGGGGACGAGCAGTTCTTC.

This clonotype was observed a handful of times. The chain links TRBV27 to TRBJ1-1; the match to TRBD1 covers 9 bases. CDR1 and CDR2 (germline): MNHEY, SMNVEV (reference sequence). V gave up 6 bases and J gave up 0 bases; unmatched junction bases: 11. The CDR3 extends over 17 amino acids. CDR3 DNA: TGTGCCAGCAGCGGTTACAGGGGGCAAGACGTGAACACTGAAGCTTTCTTT. Protein sequence: CASSGYRGQDVNTEAFF.

In DNA form, the CDR3 reads TGTGCCAGCAGCGCGCCCCGGTACAATGAGCAGTACTTC. Translated: CASSAPRYNEQYF. The rearrangement uses TRBV9 and TRBJ2-1; D gene ambiguous. The J call may be incorrect, as the DNA end agrees better with TRBJ2-7. The CDR3 loop spans 13 amino acids. Germline V CDR1 and CDR2: SGDLS, YYNGEE.

V gene TRBV28 combines with J gene TRBJ2-1; weak D call: TRBD2 (6 bases). The end of the DNA aligns better with TRBJ2-7, so the J call may be wrong. Germline V gene lookup returns CDR1 MDHEN and CDR2 SYDVKM. The CDR3 loop spans 17 amino acids. CDR3 loop: CASSTDQAGIGYNEQYF. CDR3 nucleotide sequence: TGTGCCAGCAGTACAGATCAGGCGGGAATTGGGTACAATGAGCAGTACTTC.

V and J are TRBV7-2 and TRBJ2-7; a weak D match, TRBD2 (6 bases). V lost 2 bases and J 4 bases, leaving 12 bases between the germline ends. The CDR3 runs to 14 residues. Germline V CDR1 and CDR2: SGHTA, FQGNSA. The CDR3 reads CASSLRLAEYEQYF. CDR3 coding DNA: TGTGCCAGCAGCTTAAGATTAGCGGAATACGAGCAGTACTTC.

The chain couples TRBV7-8 to TRBJ1-1; D might be TRBD1 (6 bases). V dropped 0 bases and J dropped 4 bases, with 12 bases sitting between them. CDR1 SGHVS and CDR2 FQNEAQ come from the germline V gene. The CDR3 runs to 15 residues. The CDR3 DNA reads as TGTGCCAGCAGCTTAGCTCTAGGGGGAACCACTGAAGCTTTCTTT. It codes for CASSLALGGTTEAFF.

The chain combines TRBV18 with TRBJ2-3, with 7 bases identical to TRBD2. The trim removed 0 bases at V and 2 bases at J, leaving 8 bases unmatched. This CDR3 region has 17 residues. Germline V gives CDR1 KGHSH, CDR2 LQKENI. Here the CDR3 DNA reads TGTGCCAGCTCACCACCGGGAGCGGGGCTCAACACAGATACGCAGTATTTT. This sequence encodes CASSPPGAGLNTDTQYF.

As to this clonotype: A much larger clone lies a single base off, so this may be a read error. The chain has TRBV7-2 and TRBJ2-1, with a possible D match to TRBD1 (6 bases). The CDR3 is 13 residues long. Germline lookup yields CDR1 SGHTA and CDR2 FQGNSA. The germline V and J ends were trimmed by 5 bases and 15 bases, with 20 bases remaining between them. CDR3: CASSAYRDTIPFF. CDR3 nucleotide sequence: TGTGCCAGCAGCGCATACCGGGACACAATACCGTTCTTC.

V usage is TRBV29-1 and J usage is TRBJ2-7; D gene uncertain. V was clipped by 2 bases and J by 5 bases, with 10 bases between them. CDR1 is SQVTM and CDR2 is ANQGSEA in the germline V gene. This CDR3 has 12 residues. CDR3 region: CSVENRMNEQYF. Written as DNA, the CDR3 is TGCAGCGTTGAAAACCGAATGAACGAGCAGTACTTC.

The rearrangement uses TRBV21-1 and TRBJ2-4; TRBD1, the D gene given by the table, was not confirmed from the DNA. TRBV21-1 is reported as a pseudogene. CDR3 length: 15 residues. CDR3 nucleotides: TGTGCCAGCAGCAAAAAGGGGGGGACCAAAAACATTCAGTACTTC. Protein: CASSKKGGTKNIQYF.

The chain carries TRBV4-1 and TRBJ2-5, with 10 nucleotides matching TRBD1. The J call may be wrong; the DNA end is better matched by TRBJ2-7. Germline loops: CDR1 MGHRA, CDR2 YSYEKL. This CDR3 contains 17 residues. The CDR3 loop is CASSQDSPDRGRAEQYF. The DNA of the CDR3 is TGCGCCAGCAGCCAAGATTCCCCAGACAGGGGGCGCGCCGAGCAGTACTTC.

V is TRBV15 and J is TRBJ1-4, with a tentative D call TRBD1 (6 bases). V was clipped by 5 bases and J by 6 bases, with 16 bases between them. Germline CDR1 LNHNV, CDR2 YYDKDF (reference sequence). CDR3 size: 15 residues. CDR3 DNA: TGTGCCACCAGCCTACAGGACAGAAGTTATGAAAAACTGTTTTTT. Its translation: CATSLQDRSYEKLFF.

The chain links TRBV24-1 to TRBJ2-1; no reliable D call. The ends were cut back, 0 bases at V and 11 bases at J, with 10 bases in the middle. The germline V gene encodes CDR1 KGHDR and CDR2 SFDVKD. This CDR3 is 13 amino acids long. CDR3 nucleotides: TGTGCCACCAGTGATTTGAACTCGCAGAAGCAGTTCTTC. It specifies CATSDLNSQKQFF.

This clonotype was found a few times. The chain has TRBV6-5 and TRBJ1-2; 7 bases are a match to TRBD1. Germline V CDR1 and CDR2: MNHEY, SVGAGI. This CDR3 comprises 12 residues. After removal of 8 bases from V and 5 bases from J, the junction contained 5 bases not matched to a gene. The DNA for the CDR3 is TGTGCCAGCCTTCAGACAGGGTATGGCTACACCTTC. This codes for CASLQTGYGYTF.

For this clonotype: The junction departs from germline at one end; a sequencing error may be responsible. This rearrangement joins TRBV20-1 to TRBJ1-2; TRBD1 might be the D (6 bases). This CDR3 spans 16 amino acids. The germline gives CDR1 DFQATT, CDR2 SNEGSKA (reference sequence). The CDR3 here is CSTRPYSQGSSYGYTF. The CDR3 DNA is TGCAGTACTAGGCCTTACTCGCAGGGGTCAAGCTATGGCTACACCTTC.

The gene calls are TRBV20-1 and TRBJ2-7; TRBD2 might be the D (5 bases). The last part of the DNA fits TRBJ2-5 better; the J call may be wrong. CDR3 length: 14 amino acids. Germline V gene data show CDR1 as DFQATT and CDR2 as SNEGSKA (reference sequence). The CDR3 region has the DNA TGCAGTGCAAGTCCGACTTTGCCCGGGGTGACCCAGTACTTC. This codes for CSASPTLPGVTQYF.

V usage is TRBV7-9 and J usage is TRBJ1-1; D remains unclear. The CDR3 runs to 13 residues. V was shortened by 5 bases and J by 11 bases, with 18 bases between the two germline ends. Per the germline V gene, CDR1 is SEHNR and CDR2 is FQNEAQ (reference sequence). The CDR3 DNA reads TGTGCCAGCAGCCTAACCCCGGATCCGCAGGCTTTCTTT. Translation gives CASSLTPDPQAFF.

This clonotype was seen more than once but under ten times. The J gene is TRBJ2-1, the V gene TRBV6-2 or TRBV6-3; TRBD2 matches at 9 bases. CDR1 and CDR2 from the germline V gene are MNHEY and SVGEGT. V gave up 1 base and J gave up 5 bases; unmatched junction bases: 6. The CDR3 loop spans 16 amino acids. The CDR3 spells CASSYWGVAGDNEQFF. CDR3 DNA: TGTGCCAGCAGTTACTGGGGGGTAGCGGGAGACAATGAGCAGTTCTTC.

The chain couples TRBV20-1 to TRBJ2-2, with 7 bases fitting TRBD1. CDR1 and CDR2 from the germline V gene are DFQATT and SNEGSKA (reference sequence). V gave up 6 bases and J gave up 4 bases; unmatched junction bases: 5. This CDR3 region has 13 residues. CDR3 residues: CSANKGATGELFF. CDR3 nucleotide sequence: TGCAGTGCCAACAAGGGGGCCACCGGGGAGCTGTTTTTT.